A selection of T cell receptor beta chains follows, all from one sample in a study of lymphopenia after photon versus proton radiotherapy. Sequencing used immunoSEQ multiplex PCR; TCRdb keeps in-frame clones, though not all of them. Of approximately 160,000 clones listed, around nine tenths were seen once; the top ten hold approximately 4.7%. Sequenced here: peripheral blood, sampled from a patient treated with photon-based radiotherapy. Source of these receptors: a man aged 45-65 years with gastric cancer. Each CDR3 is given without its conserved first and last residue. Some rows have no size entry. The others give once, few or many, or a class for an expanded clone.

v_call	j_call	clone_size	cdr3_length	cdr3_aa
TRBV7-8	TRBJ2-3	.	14	ASSSGLAGSTDTQY
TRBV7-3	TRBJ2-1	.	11	ASSIERGYEQF
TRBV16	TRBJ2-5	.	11	ASSQRAGETQY
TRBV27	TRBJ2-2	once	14	ASSLGVRGFTGELF
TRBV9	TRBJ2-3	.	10	ASSVQSDTQY
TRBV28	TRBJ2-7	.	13	ASSLGTSGSYEQY
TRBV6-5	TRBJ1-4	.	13	ASSYLRGDDEKLF
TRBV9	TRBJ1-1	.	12	ASSVVLPGSEAF
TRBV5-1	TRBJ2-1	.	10	ASSLNGDEQF
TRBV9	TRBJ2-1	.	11	ASSVGPPGEQF
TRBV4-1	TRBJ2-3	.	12	ASSQVAGRDTQY
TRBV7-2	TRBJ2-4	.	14	ASSLGQGLTKNIQY
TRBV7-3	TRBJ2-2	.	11	ASSSQAIGELF
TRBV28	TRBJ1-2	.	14	ASSLRLGGGQVGYT
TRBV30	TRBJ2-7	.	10	AWSGQSYEQY
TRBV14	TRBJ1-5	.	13	ASSQGNVGNQPQH
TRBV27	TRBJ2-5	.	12	ASSPWGGEETQY
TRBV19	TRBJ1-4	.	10	ASSNRQGPLF
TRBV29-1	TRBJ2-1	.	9	SVGQGYEQF
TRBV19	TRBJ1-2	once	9	ASSDSHGYT
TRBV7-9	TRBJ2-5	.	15	ASSLVSPLAAGETQY
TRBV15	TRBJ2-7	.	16	ATSRVQSRTSSAYEQY
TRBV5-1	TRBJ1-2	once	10	ASSLGQAPTT
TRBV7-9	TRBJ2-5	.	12	ASSPSRPGETQY
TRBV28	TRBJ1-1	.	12	ASSFTALNTEAF
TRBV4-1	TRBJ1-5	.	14	ASSQGWLAFNQPQH
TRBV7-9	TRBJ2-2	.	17	ASSLFSFRLGENTGELF
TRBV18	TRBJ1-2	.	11	ASSPTGSGGYT
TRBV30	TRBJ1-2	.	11	AWSVGQGIGYT
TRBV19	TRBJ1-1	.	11	ASSIKGRAEAF
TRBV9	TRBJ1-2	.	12	ASSVEAGGYGYT
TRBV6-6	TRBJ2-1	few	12	ASTGLAGDNEQF
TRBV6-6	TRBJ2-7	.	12	ASSPGTRNYEQY
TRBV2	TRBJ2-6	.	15	ASSGTASLSGANVLT
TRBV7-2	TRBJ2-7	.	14	ASSLLGQTGTGEQY
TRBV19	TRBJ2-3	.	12	ASSTAGRTDTQY
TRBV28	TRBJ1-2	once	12	ASSLGVGGDGYT
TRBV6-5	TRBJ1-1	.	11	ASSLQGNTEAF
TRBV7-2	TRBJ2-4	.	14	ASSLLTGISGNIQY
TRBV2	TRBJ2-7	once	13	ASREGQGSTYEQY
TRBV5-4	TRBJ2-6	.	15	ASSLAHRSSGANVLT
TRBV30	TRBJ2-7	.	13	AWSVGIAGTYEQY
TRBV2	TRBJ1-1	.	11	ASSVGGRGVAF
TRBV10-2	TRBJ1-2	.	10	ASIDRDGGYT
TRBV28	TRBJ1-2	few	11	ASSSQGAEGYT
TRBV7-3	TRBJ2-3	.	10	ASGLAADTQY
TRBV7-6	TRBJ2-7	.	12	ASSSYRGFNEQY
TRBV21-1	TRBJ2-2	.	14	ASTPLAETSNGELF
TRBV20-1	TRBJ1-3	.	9	SAREGYTIY
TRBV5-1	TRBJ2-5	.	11	ASSLDRRETQY
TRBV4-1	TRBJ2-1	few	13	ASSQGLAGLNEQF
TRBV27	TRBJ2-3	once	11	ASRLYSTDTQY
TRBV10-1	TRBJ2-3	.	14	ASSEGASWREDTQY
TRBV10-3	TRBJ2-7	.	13	AISESSGRAVEQY
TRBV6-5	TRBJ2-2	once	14	ASSYPGQGNAGELF